The next 16 T cell receptor beta chains were all read from a single sample in a study of a mutant IDH1 vaccine in newly diagnosed glioma. Profiled with immunoSEQ multiplex PCR; TCRdb holds only in-frame clones, not every one. The table shows tens of thousands of clones, with 80% occurring only once. This sample's time point: week 23, last vaccination. In the vaccine, a single dose held 300 ug of the mutant IDH1 20-mer peptide, along with topical imiquimod. No antigen has been assigned to these receptors. The material was PBMCs, obtained from a glioma patient whose treatment included an IDH1 peptide vaccine. The receptor source for this set is a man aged 40-49 years with glioma.

The rearrangement uses TRBV9 and TRBJ1-2; unclear D gene. The CDR3 runs to 12 residues. Trimming stripped 0 bases from V and 8 bases from J, with 8 bases between. Germline V gene sequence: CDR1 SGDLS, CDR2 YYNGEE. The CDR3 loop reads CASSVEQWGYTF. The CDR3 region has the DNA TGTGCCAGCAGCGTAGAACAGTGGGGCTACACCTTC.

This chain joins TRBV9 and TRBJ2-5; 7 bases match TRBD1. With V trimmed by 7 bases and J by 5 bases, 14 bases remained unmatched. The CDR3 covers 15 residues. The germline gives CDR1 SGDLS, CDR2 YYNGEE. The CDR3 coding sequence is TGTGCCAGCTCCTTAGAGGGGGCCCTCGGGGAGACCCAGTACTTC. Its protein is CASSLEGALGETQYF.

This clone was observed a single time. The chain employs TRBV25-1 and TRBJ1-6; D gene unclear. Germline CDR1 is MGHDK and CDR2 is SYGVNS. V shed 5 bases and J shed 9 bases, with 17 bases lying between them. The CDR3 sequence is 15 residues long. DNA for the CDR3: TGTGCCAGCAGTCGTACTGGAGTTGCTGGTTCACCCCTCCACTTT. Its translation: CASSRTGVAGSPLHF.

The V gene is TRBV21-1, the J gene TRBJ1-2; TRBD1, as called in the table, went unchecked against the DNA. TRBV21-1 is a listed pseudogene. The CDR3 has 12 residues. The chain's CDR3 is CASSSPQYGYTF. The CDR3 DNA is TGTGCCAGCAGCAGTCCCCAGTATGGCTACACCTTC.

The CDR3 DNA reads TGTGCCAGCAGTTTATCGAAACCTGGGGCCAACGTCCTGACTTTC. As protein: CASSLSKPGANVLTF. The V gene is TRBV27, the J gene TRBJ2-6; no clear D. Germline CDR1 and CDR2: MNHEY and SMNVEV (reference sequence). The V gene lost 0 bases and the J gene lost 2 bases, with 5 bases spanning the gap. There are 15 residues in the CDR3.

The chain joins TRBV7-8 to TRBJ2-3, with 11 nucleotides matching TRBD2. The germline CDR1 and CDR2 sequences are SGHVS and FQNEAQ. The CDR3 is made up of 16 amino acids. Losses at the gene ends were 6 bases for V and 2 bases for J; bases not matched to a gene: 7. DNA for the CDR3: TGTGCCAGCAGTAGGCTAGCGGGGGGCCACACAGATACGCAGTATTTT. It is translated as CASSRLAGGHTDTQYF. The whole variable domain, remainder taken from reference TRBV7-8 and TRBJ2-3, is GAGVSQSPRYKVAKRGQDVALRCDPISGHVSLFWYQQALGQGPEFLTYFQNEAQLDKSGLPSDRFFAERPEGSVSTLKIQRTQQEDSAVYLCASSRLAGGHTDTQYFGPGTRLTVL.

The chain joins TRBV4-1 to TRBJ2-5; the match to TRBD2 covers 10 bases. The CDR3 spans 17 residues. J gave up 2 bases and V 0 bases, and 6 bases lay outside the gene matches. Germline V gene sequence: CDR1 MGHRA, CDR2 YSYEKL. CDR3 bases: TGCGCCAGCAGCCAAGAGGCTAGCGGGGGATTACAAGAGACCCAGTACTTC. Protein: CASSQEASGGLQETQYF.

J is TRBJ2-7 and V is TRBV6-1; 11 positions agree with TRBD2. The germline gives CDR1 MNHNS, CDR2 SASEGT. This CDR3 is built from 12 residues. Trimming removed 7 bases from V and 7 bases from J; junction bases left unmatched: 3. The CDR3 spells CASNRLAGEQYF. CDR3 in DNA: TGTGCCAGCAACCGACTAGCGGGGGAGCAGTACTTC.

The V gene is TRBV11-2, the J gene TRBJ1-2, with TRBD1 matching 9 bases. Germline loops: CDR1 SGHAT, CDR2 FQNNGV. This CDR3 comprises 15 residues. With V trimmed by 1 base and J by 7 bases, 7 bases remained unmatched. The CDR3 nucleotides are TGTGCCAGCAGCTTAGCGGGACAGGGTACGGGTGGCTACACCTTC. Protein product: CASSLAGQGTGGYTF.

V and J are TRBV4-1 and TRBJ1-5; 7 nucleotides line up with TRBD1. The CDR3 has 14 residues. Trimming at V came to 4 bases and at J to 4 bases, leaving 4 bases not matched to a gene. The germline CDR1 and CDR2 sequences are MGHRA and YSYEKL. Here the CDR3 reads CASSRGQSNQPQHF. DNA for the CDR3: TGCGCCAGCAGCCGGGGACAGTCAAATCAGCCCCAGCATTTT.

V and J are TRBV9 and TRBJ1-6; possibly TRBD1 for D (5 bases). This CDR3 has 14 residues. V was shortened by 6 bases and J by 2 bases, with 9 bases between the two germline ends. Germline lookup yields CDR1 SGDLS and CDR2 YYNGEE. CDR3: CASNGAPYNSPLHF. CDR3 coding DNA: TGTGCCAGCAATGGGGCGCCCTATAATTCACCCCTCCACTTT.

The V call is TRBV9, the J call TRBJ2-1; D call uncertain. This CDR3 is built from 14 residues. V was shortened by 4 bases and J by 4 bases, with 12 bases between the two germline ends. Germline V gene sequence: CDR1 SGDLS, CDR2 YYNGEE. CDR3 nucleotide sequence: TGTGCCAGCAGCTTCACCGGGTCTTACAATGAGCAGTTCTTC. This gives the protein CASSFTGSYNEQFF.

Only one count was recorded for this clone. The chain couples TRBV29-1 to TRBJ1-2, with 8 bases identical to TRBD1. V lost 6 bases, J lost 5 bases, and 14 bases stayed unmatched. This CDR3 has 15 amino acids. Germline V gene lookup returns CDR1 SQVTM and CDR2 ANQGSEA. The CDR3: CSVDDPGQGGYGYTF. In DNA, the CDR3 is TGCAGCGTCGATGACCCCGGACAGGGCGGGTATGGCTACACCTTC.

This clone appeared once. This chain links TRBV4-1 with TRBJ2-7; D unclear. The germline V gene has CDR1 MGHRA and CDR2 YSYEKL. V was pared by 5 bases and J by 4 bases, with 18 bases between. The CDR3 contains 15 residues. DNA for the CDR3: TGCGCCAGCAGCATCCGGAGTGGTGGAGAGTACGAGCAGTACTTC. This gives the protein CASSIRSGGEYEQYF.

The rearrangement uses TRBV6-4 and TRBJ1-1, with D unresolved. Trimming removed 5 bases from V and 1 base from J, with 11 bases in between. From germline, CDR1 is MRHNA and CDR2 SNTAGT. This CDR3 comprises 14 residues. CDR3 DNA sequence: TGTGCCAGCAGTCTAGGGAGTTGGAACACTGAAGCTTTCTTT. This encodes CASSLGSWNTEAFF.

This clone was counted only a few times. J is TRBJ1-4 and V is TRBV5-1; 7 bases are shared with TRBD1. The germline CDR1 and CDR2 sequences are SGHRS and YFSETQ. V shed 1 base, J shed 1 base, and the junction held 4 bases outside the gene matches. The CDR3 consists of 16 residues. The CDR3 reads CASSLRGQGTNEKLFF. The DNA of the CDR3 is TGCGCCAGCAGCTTGAGGGGGCAGGGAACTAATGAAAAACTGTTTTTT.